This T cell receptor (beta chain) was identified during a study of blood T cell repertoires in COVID-19. Per the germline V gene, CDR1 is LNHNV and CDR2 is YYDKDF (reference sequence). The CDR3 is 18 amino acids. Unmatched junction bases numbered 15, after V lost 3 bases and J lost 5 bases. Using immunoSEQ multiplex PCR, the repertoire was profiled, and TCRdb retains in-frame clones only, with some absent. The sample lists roughly 150,000 clones, approximately 81% occurring once. This rearrangement joins TRBV15 to TRBJ2-5, with 10 bases aligning to TRBD2. Sequences were obtained from PBMCs or T cells enriched from blood (not recorded which). The receptor comes from a woman between 50 and 59 years old who had recovered from COVID-19. For the CDR3, the DNA is TGTGCCACCAGCAGGGACCTGGGACTAGCGATCCGGCAGGAGACCCAGTACTTC. This gives the protein CATSRDLGLAIRQETQYF.